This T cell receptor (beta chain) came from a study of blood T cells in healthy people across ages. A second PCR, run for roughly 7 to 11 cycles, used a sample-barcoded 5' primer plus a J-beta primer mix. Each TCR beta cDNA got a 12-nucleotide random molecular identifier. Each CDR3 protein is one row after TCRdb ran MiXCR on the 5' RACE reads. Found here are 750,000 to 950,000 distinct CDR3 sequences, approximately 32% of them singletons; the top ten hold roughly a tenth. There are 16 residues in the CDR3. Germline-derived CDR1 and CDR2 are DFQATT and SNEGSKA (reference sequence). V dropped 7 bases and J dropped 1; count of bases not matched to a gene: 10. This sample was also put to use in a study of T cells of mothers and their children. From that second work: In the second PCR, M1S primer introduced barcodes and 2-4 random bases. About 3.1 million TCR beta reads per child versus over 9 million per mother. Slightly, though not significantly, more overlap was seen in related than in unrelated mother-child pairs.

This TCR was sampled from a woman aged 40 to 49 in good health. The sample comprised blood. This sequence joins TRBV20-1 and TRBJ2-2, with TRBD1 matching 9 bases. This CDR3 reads CSVGGQGILNTGELFF. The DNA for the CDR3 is TGCAGTGTTGGAGGACAGGGGATTTTGAACACCGGGGAGCTGTTTTTT.